This TCR beta chain is from a study of blood T cell repertoires in COVID-19. About the research overall: T cells, B-cell-depleted T cells, or PBMCs provided the cDNA or gDNA that served as material.

CDR3 length: 17 amino acids. Per the germline V gene, CDR1 is SGHVS and CDR2 is FQNEAQ. Trimming stripped 7 bases from V and 1 base from J, with 20 bases between. Across 20 to 25 US areas, participants ranged in age from roughly 18 to 95 years. Clones were sequenced by immunoSEQ multiplex PCR, and TCRdb holds only the in-frame ones, with some missing. The table records 400,000 or so clones, 85% to 90% of them present only once. This chain joins TRBV7-8 and TRBJ1-5; D may be TRBD1 (6 bases). The sequence came from a man between 25 and 39 years old who had recovered from COVID-19. The sequencing input was PBMCs or T cells enriched from blood (not recorded which). The CDR3 DNA reads TGTGCCAGCACCACTGGTAGGGGGTGGATAAGCAATCAGCCCCAGCATTTT. Its protein product is CASTTGRGWISNQPQHF.